The rows below give T cell receptor beta chains drawn from one sample of a study of cytomegalovirus exposure and HLA in healthy donors. Libraries were prepared by immunoSEQ multiplex PCR; TCRdb keeps only in-frame clonotypes and omits some of them. The table records 110,000 or so clones, about 79% of them present only once. Sequencing used PBMCs. The origin of the receptors is a woman aged 18-30 years in good health and CMV-seronegative. CDR3s include the opening cysteine and the closing phenylalanine or tryptophan. Size values are once, few and many counts, or a class for expanded clones, and some rows have none.

V	length	J	size	CDR3
TRBV29-1	12	TRBJ1-2	medium-sized	CSGRDSMEGYTF
TRBV4-1	17	TRBJ2-5	.	CASSSIKTSPLQETQYF
TRBV7-2	13	TRBJ1-2	.	CASSLEGEYGYTF
TRBV7-6	15	TRBJ2-2	.	CASSFSGGHTGELFF
TRBV19	16	TRBJ2-7	.	CASSIEPFGGEDEQYF
TRBV5-6	14	TRBJ1-2	.	CASTSPRGYYGYTF
TRBV21-1	20	TRBJ1-5	.	CASSKLLRAADRGSNQPQHF
TRBV27	14	TRBJ1-5	.	CASSLSAGYQPQHF
TRBV5-5	16	TRBJ2-7	.	CASSPPLMGLPYEQYF
TRBV5-6	16	TRBJ1-4	few	CASSLEQGATNEKLFF
TRBV19	14	TRBJ1-5	.	CASSMSLSDQPQHF
TRBV19	16	TRBJ2-1	once	CASSVNRVESYNEQFF
TRBV2	15	TRBJ1-1	.	CASSEGRNGGTEAFF
TRBV10-2	12	TRBJ1-5	few	CASKGGNQPQHF
TRBV6-4	15	TRBJ2-2	few	CASSGTSGDTGELFF
TRBV28	11	TRBJ1-2	.	CASRSRGGYTF
TRBV28	12	TRBJ1-6	few	CASQWTGSPLHF
TRBV5-1	14	TRBJ1-2	once	CASSVGQERYGYTF
TRBV11-3	15	TRBJ1-5	once	CASILGRDRVQPQHF
TRBV7-9	15	TRBJ2-1	.	CASSLKRVNGNEQFF
TRBV10-3	15	TRBJ2-1	.	CAISESTDSGHEQFF
TRBV28	13	TRBJ1-1	.	CASTWAGNTEAFF
TRBV29-1	11	TRBJ1-2	.	CSVGVRGGYTF
TRBV4-3	19	TRBJ2-3	.	CASSQDFSGGTVSTDTQYF
TRBV6-1	15	TRBJ2-3	.	CASSEIGQYTDTQYF
TRBV7-6	15	TRBJ2-5	.	CASSRSGTYKETQYF
TRBV20-1	11	TRBJ1-1	.	CSARAGTEAFF
TRBV19	16	TRBJ2-2	.	CASSQRQGVRTGELFF
TRBV4-1	16	TRBJ1-4	.	CASSQSGTGFSEKLFF
TRBV7-6	18	TRBJ2-1	.	CASSLGLAGGRRGNEQFF
TRBV14	15	TRBJ1-1	.	CASSQGLGTNTEAFF
TRBV6-1	14	TRBJ1-5	few	CASLAGWGNQPQHF
TRBV28	14	TRBJ1-2	.	CASSLSGQGNGYTF
TRBV6-1	15	TRBJ1-4	.	CASSGRDRVVEKLFF
TRBV6-1	13	TRBJ1-5	few	CASSEGDRQPQHF
TRBV11-3	12	TRBJ2-1	.	CASRNGVDEQFF
TRBV7-9	14	TRBJ1-1	.	CASSLGVQGHEAFF
TRBV29-1	13	TRBJ2-7	.	CSVLTGGRYEQYF
TRBV6-5	15	TRBJ1-1	.	CASSYQEQGDTEAFF
TRBV7-8	17	TRBJ1-1	.	CASSLGWRGRMNTEAFF
TRBV4-2	13	TRBJ2-2	.	CASSQGGPGELFF
TRBV9	14	TRBJ2-2	.	CASTDPRQHGELFF
TRBV5-1	14	TRBJ2-7	.	CASSDQRSSYEQYF
TRBV5-1	14	TRBJ2-1	.	CASSLAGGDHEQFF
TRBV5-4	16	TRBJ2-5	.	CASSSAGQGWGETQYF
TRBV29-1	13	TRBJ1-2	.	CSALQLSGYGYTF
TRBV5-8	12	TRBJ1-2	.	CASSQIDYGYTF
TRBV14	15	TRBJ1-6	.	CATAIGGRRNSPLHF
TRBV15	15	TRBJ2-5	.	CATSIAGAGGETQYF
TRBV29-1	11	TRBJ1-2	few	CSVWTGLGYTF
TRBV5-6	15	TRBJ2-2	.	CASSLGGRAHGELFF
TRBV7-9	18	TRBJ2-4	.	CASSLGGTGPLAKNIQYF
TRBV6-1	13	TRBJ2-7	.	CASSATLQYEQYF
TRBV7-8	15	TRBJ2-5	once	CASTPIQGVRETQYF
TRBV9	16	TRBJ1-5	.	CASSVGTGDSNQPQHF